This T cell receptor beta chain was sequenced in a study of molecular identifiers for immune sequencing clone quantification. Using its own MiXCR run on the PCR reads, TCRdb lists one record per CDR3 protein. The sample lists about 100,000 distinct CDR3 sequences, roughly a third occurring once. Construction of naive CD8 libraries employed roughly 20,000 to 1,000,000 sorted cells together with 10%, 30% or 50% RNA. Naive CD8 T cells were picked out by sorting for CD8+CD4-CCR7+CD45RA+. Whole-study findings and limits: Detectable among roughly 920,000 naive cells, according to reports, was Jurkat TCR RNA spiked in from one cell.

Per germline, CDR1 MDHEN and CDR2 SYDVKM. This CDR3 comprises 12 residues. Trimming took off 1 base at V and 2 bases at J, with 3 bases between the two ends. A remark on this clonotype: The antigen is undetermined.

The specimen was naive CD8+ T cells from blood, with Jurkat cell RNA spiked in. As to subset: FACS-sorted CD8+CD4-CCR7+CD45RA+ naive T cells. This chain links TRBV28 with TRBJ2-7; no firm D call. The clonotype comes from a human donor in good health. Some libraries in this study had Jurkat cell RNA spiked in. The CDR3 sequence: CASSLSTYEQYF. Written as DNA, the CDR3 is TGTGCCAGCAGTTTATCTACCTACGAGCAGTACTTC.